The 19 T cell receptor beta chains in this list originate from one sample, sequenced in a study of blood T cell repertoires in COVID-19. TCRdb's table, derived via immunoSEQ multiplex PCR, lists solely in-frame clones and lacks some. The sample holds 150,000 or so clones, about three quarters seen once. The source material was PBMCs or T cells enriched from blood (not recorded which). The receptors originated from a woman aged 45-65 years who had recovered from COVID-19.

The chain has TRBV9 and TRBJ1-1, with D unresolved. In germline, CDR1 is SGDLS, CDR2 YYNGEE. The length of the CDR3 is 13 residues. Trimming removed 4 bases from V and 3 bases from J, with 10 bases in between. The CDR3 region is CASSSEGDTEAFF. CDR3 nucleotides: TGTGCCAGCAGCTCCGAGGGTGACACTGAAGCTTTCTTT.

The chain joins TRBV7-3 to TRBJ2-3; D not resolved. The CDR3 contains 14 residues. Trimming cost V 4 bases and J 4 bases, with 12 bases left between them. CDR1 SGHTA and CDR2 FQGTGA come from the germline V gene. In nucleotides, the CDR3 is TGTGCCAGCAGCTCCCCGGGTGTTGCAGATACGCAGTATTTT. Translated: CASSSPGVADTQYF.

The chain carries TRBV6-5 and TRBJ2-2, with D tentatively TRBD1 (5 bases). V dropped 7 bases and J dropped 5 bases, with 11 bases sitting between them. The CDR3 contains 13 residues. CDR1 and CDR2 (germline): MNHEY, SVGAGI. DNA of the CDR3: TGTGCCAGCAATAGACAGAGAACCGGGGAGCTGTTTTTT. Protein sequence: CASNRQRTGELFF.

The V call is TRBV7-2, the J call TRBJ2-1, with TRBD1 matching over 7 bases. The CDR3 length is 15 residues. Germline V gene data show CDR1 as SGHTA and CDR2 as FQGNSA. V lost 5 bases to trimming and J lost 6 bases; unmatched junction nucleotides: 10. DNA for the CDR3: TGTGCCAGCAGCCCCCCGGGACAGCCTTTCAATGAGCAGTTCTTC. It codes for CASSPPGQPFNEQFF.

The chain couples TRBV24-1 to TRBJ2-7, with TRBD1 identical over 9 bases. This CDR3 contains 16 residues. Germline CDR1 is KGHDR and CDR2 is SFDVKD. Unmatched junction bases numbered 8, after V lost 3 bases and J lost 3 bases. In DNA, the CDR3 is TGTGCCACCAGTGATCCGGGACAGGGTTTCGGCTACGAGCAGTACTTC. Translation: CATSDPGQGFGYEQYF.

The chain joins TRBV6-5 to TRBJ1-2, with 9 nucleotides matching TRBD1. This CDR3 region has 15 residues. Germline V gene sequence: CDR1 MNHEY, CDR2 SVGAGI. V lost 6 bases and J lost 4; bases outside the gene matches: 9. CDR3 in amino acids: CASRPRTGEGYGYTF. DNA of the CDR3: TGTGCCAGCAGACCTCGGACAGGGGAGGGCTATGGCTACACCTTC.

V is TRBV29-1 and J is TRBJ2-3, with TRBD1 matching 12 bases. Germline CDR1 is SQVTM and CDR2 is ANQGSEA. This CDR3 region has 14 residues. Losses at the gene ends were 3 bases for V and 7 bases for J; bases not matched to a gene: 5. The CDR3 DNA is TGCAGCGTTGAGGGACAGGGGGCGAGAAATACGCAGTATTTT. Protein product: CSVEGQGARNTQYF.

This rearrangement joins TRBV6-4 to TRBJ1-1, with 9 nucleotides matching TRBD1. There are 13 residues in the CDR3. In germline, CDR1 is MRHNA, CDR2 SNTAGT. After removal of 8 bases from V and 6 bases from J, the junction contained 7 bases not matched to a gene. The CDR3 DNA follows: TGTGCCAGCTCACGACAGGGGGGTGCTGAAGCTTTCTTT. Amino acids: CASSRQGGAEAFF.

This rearrangement joins TRBV5-1 to TRBJ1-6; 7 nucleotides align to TRBD1. Germline assignment: CDR1 SGHRS and CDR2 YFSETQ. This CDR3 has 14 residues. V gave up 4 bases and J gave up 7 bases; unmatched junction bases: 5. The CDR3 spells CASSQGTANSPLHF. CDR3 nucleotides: TGCGCCAGCAGCCAAGGGACAGCAAATTCACCCCTCCACTTT.

The rearrangement links TRBV19 to TRBJ1-2; 8 bases fit TRBD1. This CDR3 is built from 15 residues. From germline, CDR1 is LNHDA and CDR2 SQIVND (reference sequence). The V gene end was trimmed by 4 bases and the J gene end by 4 bases; junction bases not matched to a gene: 8. The CDR3 spells CASSTVQGEAYGYTF. The CDR3 nucleotides read TGTGCCAGTAGTACGGTACAGGGGGAGGCCTATGGCTACACCTTC.

The CDR3: CASSLRTTRMSGQFF. The DNA for the CDR3 is TGTGCCAGCAGCTTAAGGACGACAAGAATGAGCGGGCAGTTCTTC. The rearrangement uses TRBV7-8 and TRBJ2-1; D possibly corresponds to TRBD2 (5 bases). Germline lookup yields CDR1 SGHVS and CDR2 FQNEAQ. V was cut by 2 bases and J by 12 bases, with 20 bases left in between. The length of the CDR3 is 15 residues.

This clone came up a few times. The rearrangement joins TRBV6-1 to TRBJ2-7; D is unclear. Germline V gene data show CDR1 as MNHNS and CDR2 as SASEGT. V lost 4 bases to trimming and J lost 2 bases, with 18 bases between them. The CDR3 is 16 residues long. CDR3 nucleotide sequence: TGTGCCAGCAGTGGTCAAGACCTGACTCTTGCCTACGAGCAGTACTTC. It specifies CASSGQDLTLAYEQYF.

The chain combines TRBV4-1 with TRBJ1-6; TRBD1 is a possible D gene (5 bases). The CDR3 length is 15 residues. Germline CDR1 MGHRA, CDR2 YSYEKL. With 0 bases removed from V and 6 bases from J, the gap between germline ends came to 9 bases. The CDR3 protein is CASSQEQVFNSPLHF. In DNA form, the CDR3 reads TGCGCCAGCAGCCAAGAACAGGTTTTTAATTCACCCCTCCACTTT.

The genes are TRBV10-3 and TRBJ2-4; 9 nucleotides line up with TRBD2. CDR1 and CDR2 from the germline V gene are ENHRY and SYGVKD. The CDR3 runs to 14 residues. V shed 5 bases and J 8 bases; nucleotides not matched to a gene: 7. The CDR3 region has the DNA TGTGCCATCAGTATGGGACTAGCTGGGGACATTCAGTACTTC. Amino acids: CAISMGLAGDIQYF.

This clone was picked up one time. The chain couples TRBV10-1 to TRBJ2-1; 9 nucleotides line up with TRBD2. CDR3 length equals 13 residues. Per the germline V gene, CDR1 is WNHNN and CDR2 is SYGVQD (reference sequence). The J segment lost 7 bases and the V segment lost 8 bases, leaving 6 bases of the junction unmatched. CDR3 residues: CASQAGGSNEQFF. CDR3 coding DNA: TGCGCCAGCCAGGCGGGAGGGAGTAATGAGCAGTTCTTC.

J is TRBJ1-1 and V is TRBV3-1 (or the pseudogene TRBV3-2), with D perhaps matching TRBD1 (6 bases). V lost 7 bases, J lost 2 bases, and 14 bases lay in between. The CDR3 runs to 14 residues. Looked up from germline, CDR1 is LGHDT and CDR2 is YNNKEL (reference sequence). The CDR3: CASKYTGSNTEAFF. CDR3 sequence (DNA): TGTGCCAGCAAATACACAGGGAGTAACACTGAAGCTTTCTTT.

The V and J genes are TRBV5-8 and TRBJ2-1, with 15 bases that match TRBD2. Germline CDR1 reads SGHTS; CDR2 reads YDEGEE. J gave up 3 bases and V 0 bases, and 7 bases lay outside the gene matches. The CDR3 runs 19 residues. CDR3 amino acids: CASSLVWTSGRGGYNEQFF. The CDR3 nucleotides are TGTGCCAGCAGCTTGGTCTGGACTAGCGGGAGGGGAGGCTACAATGAGCAGTTCTTC.

This chain joins TRBV5-1 and TRBJ2-3; possible D gene TRBD1, 6 bases. CDR3 length equals 14 residues. From germline, CDR1 is SGHRS and CDR2 YFSETQ. Trimming shortened V by 4 bases and J by 2 bases, and 11 bases separated the two germline ends. The DNA of the CDR3 is TGCGCCAGCAGCGGGGGCGGCTACACAGATACGCAGTATTTT. It encodes CASSGGGYTDTQYF.

J is TRBJ2-1 and V is TRBV27; D might be TRBD2 (6 bases). The V gene lost 4 bases and the J gene lost 9 bases, with 10 bases spanning the gap. This CDR3 region has 12 residues. From germline, CDR1 is MNHEY and CDR2 SMNVEV (reference sequence). The CDR3 DNA reads TGTGCCAGCAGTTCGCAGGGAGGTGAGCAGTTCTTC. This encodes CASSSQGGEQFF.